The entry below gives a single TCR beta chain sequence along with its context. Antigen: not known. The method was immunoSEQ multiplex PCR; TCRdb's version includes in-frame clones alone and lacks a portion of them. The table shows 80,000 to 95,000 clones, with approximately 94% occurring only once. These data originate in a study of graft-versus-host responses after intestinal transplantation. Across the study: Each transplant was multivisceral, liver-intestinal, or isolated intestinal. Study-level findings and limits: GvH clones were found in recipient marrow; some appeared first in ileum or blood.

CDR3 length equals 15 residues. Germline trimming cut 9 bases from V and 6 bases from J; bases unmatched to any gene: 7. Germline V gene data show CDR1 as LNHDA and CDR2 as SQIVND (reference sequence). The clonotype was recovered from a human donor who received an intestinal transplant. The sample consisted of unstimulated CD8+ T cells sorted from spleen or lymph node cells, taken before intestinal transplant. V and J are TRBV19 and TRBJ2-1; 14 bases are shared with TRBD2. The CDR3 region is CASEIGLAGGNEQFF. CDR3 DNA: TGTGCCAGCGAAATAGGACTAGCGGGGGGCAATGAGCAGTTCTTC.